This T cell receptor (beta chain) is drawn from a study of T cells in Graves' hyperthyroidism and ophthalmopathy. Ahead of any ophthalmopathy symptoms, the blood sample was obtained at the first diagnosis of hyperthyroidism. Amplification of TCR beta CDR3 regions was performed using RNA transcripts as template. HTBI primers were the set used in a first-round RT-PCR of the TCR CDR3. TCRdb independently ran MiXCR on the multiplex PCR reads; one entry per CDR3 protein. The profile shows fewer than 300,000 distinct CDR3 sequences, nearly 15% of them singletons. The germline V gene has CDR1 PRHDT and CDR2 FYEKMQ (reference sequence). This CDR3 contains 19 residues. The V and J ends lost 5 bases and 2 bases respectively, with 25 bases between them. This clonotype was seen ten or more times.

The chain is built from TRBV13 and TRBJ2-1; D could derive from TRBD1 or TRBD2 (6 bases each). This sequence originates from a woman in her forties or fifties with Graves' hyperthyroidism that later progressed to Graves' ophthalmopathy. Sequences were obtained from blood. The DNA for the CDR3 is TGTGCCAGCAGCCTAGTGTGGGGGGCAGGAAGAGTACCCTACAATGAGCAGTTCTTC. As protein: CASSLVWGAGRVPYNEQFF.